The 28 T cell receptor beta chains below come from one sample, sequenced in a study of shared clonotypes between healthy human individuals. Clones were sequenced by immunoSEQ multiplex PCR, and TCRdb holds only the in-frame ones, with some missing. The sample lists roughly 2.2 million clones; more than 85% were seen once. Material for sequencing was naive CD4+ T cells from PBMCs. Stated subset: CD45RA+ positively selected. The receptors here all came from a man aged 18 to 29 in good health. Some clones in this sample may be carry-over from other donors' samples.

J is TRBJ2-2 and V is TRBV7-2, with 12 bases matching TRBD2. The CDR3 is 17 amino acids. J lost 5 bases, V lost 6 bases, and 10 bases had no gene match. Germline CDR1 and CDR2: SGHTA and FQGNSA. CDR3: CASRQSSGRARTGELFF. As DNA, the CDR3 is TGTGCCAGCAGACAATCTAGCGGGAGGGCCAGGACCGGGGAGCTGTTTTTT.

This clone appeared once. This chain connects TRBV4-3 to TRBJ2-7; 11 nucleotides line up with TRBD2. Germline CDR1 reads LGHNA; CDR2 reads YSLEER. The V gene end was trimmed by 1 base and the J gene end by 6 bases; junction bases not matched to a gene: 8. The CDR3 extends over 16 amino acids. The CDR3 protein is CASSQVLAGGIREQYF. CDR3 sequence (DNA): TGCGCCAGCAGCCAAGTTCTAGCGGGAGGTATCCGCGAGCAGTACTTC.

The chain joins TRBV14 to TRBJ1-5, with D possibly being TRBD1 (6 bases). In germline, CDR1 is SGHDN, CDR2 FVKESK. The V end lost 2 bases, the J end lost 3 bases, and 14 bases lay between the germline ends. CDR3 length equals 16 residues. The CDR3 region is CASSQPTRDTNQPQHF. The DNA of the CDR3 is TGTGCCAGCAGCCAACCCACCCGGGACACCAATCAGCCCCAGCATTTT.

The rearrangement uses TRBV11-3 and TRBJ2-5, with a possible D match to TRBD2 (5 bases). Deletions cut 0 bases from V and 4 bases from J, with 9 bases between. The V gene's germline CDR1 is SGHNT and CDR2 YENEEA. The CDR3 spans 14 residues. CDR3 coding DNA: TGTGCCAGCAGCTTAGATCGGGAAGGAGAGACCCAGTACTTC. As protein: CASSLDREGETQYF.

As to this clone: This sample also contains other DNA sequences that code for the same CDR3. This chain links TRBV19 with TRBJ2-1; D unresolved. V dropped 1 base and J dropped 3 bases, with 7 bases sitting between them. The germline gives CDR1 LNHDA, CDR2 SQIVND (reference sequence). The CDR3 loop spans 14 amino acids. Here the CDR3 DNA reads TGTGCCAGTAGTATAGGCCAAGGCTACAATGAGCAGTTCTTC. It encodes CASSIGQGYNEQFF.

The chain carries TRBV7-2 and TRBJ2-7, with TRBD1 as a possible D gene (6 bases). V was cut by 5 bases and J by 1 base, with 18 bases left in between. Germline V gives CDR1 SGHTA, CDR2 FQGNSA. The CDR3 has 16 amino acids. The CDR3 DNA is TGTGCCAGCAGCCAATACAGGGCCCCCCTTTCCTACGAGCAGTACTTC. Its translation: CASSQYRAPLSYEQYF.

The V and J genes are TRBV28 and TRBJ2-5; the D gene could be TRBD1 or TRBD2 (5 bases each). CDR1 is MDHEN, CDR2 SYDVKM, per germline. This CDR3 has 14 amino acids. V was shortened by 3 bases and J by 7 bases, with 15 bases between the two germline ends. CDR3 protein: CASSLAGAVGTQYF. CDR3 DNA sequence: TGTGCCAGCAGTTTGGCCGGGGCCGTCGGGACCCAGTACTTC.

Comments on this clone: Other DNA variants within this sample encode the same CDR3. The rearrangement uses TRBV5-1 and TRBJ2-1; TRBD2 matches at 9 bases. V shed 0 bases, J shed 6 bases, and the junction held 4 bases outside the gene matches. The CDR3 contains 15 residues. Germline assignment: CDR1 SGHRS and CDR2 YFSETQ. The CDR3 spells CASSLEGGRANEQFF. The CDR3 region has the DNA TGCGCCAGCAGCTTGGAGGGCGGGAGGGCCAATGAGCAGTTCTTC.

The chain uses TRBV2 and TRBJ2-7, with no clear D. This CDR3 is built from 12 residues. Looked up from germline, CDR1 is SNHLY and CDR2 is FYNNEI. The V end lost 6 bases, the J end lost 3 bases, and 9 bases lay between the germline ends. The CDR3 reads CASSRTVYEQYF. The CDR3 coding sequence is TGTGCCAGCAGCCGGACGGTCTACGAGCAGTACTTC.

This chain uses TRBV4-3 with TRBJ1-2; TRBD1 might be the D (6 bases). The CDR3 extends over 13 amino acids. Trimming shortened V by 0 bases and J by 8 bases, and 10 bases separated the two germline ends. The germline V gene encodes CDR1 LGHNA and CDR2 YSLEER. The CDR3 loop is CASSQDRRGGYTF. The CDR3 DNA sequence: TGCGCCAGCAGCCAAGATCGTAGGGGGGGCTACACCTTC.

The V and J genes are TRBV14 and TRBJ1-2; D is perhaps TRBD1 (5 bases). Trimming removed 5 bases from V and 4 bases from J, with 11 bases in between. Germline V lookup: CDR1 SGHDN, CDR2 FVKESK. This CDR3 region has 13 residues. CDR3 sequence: CASSSGRLYGYTF. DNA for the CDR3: TGTGCCAGCAGCTCGGGACGTCTCTATGGCTACACCTTC.

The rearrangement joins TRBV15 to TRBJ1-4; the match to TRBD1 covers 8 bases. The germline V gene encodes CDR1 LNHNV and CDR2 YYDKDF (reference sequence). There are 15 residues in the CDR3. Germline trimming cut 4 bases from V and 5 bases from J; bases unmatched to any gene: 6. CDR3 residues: CATSNRDRKNEKLFF. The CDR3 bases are TGTGCCACCAGCAACCGGGACAGGAAGAATGAAAAACTGTTTTTT. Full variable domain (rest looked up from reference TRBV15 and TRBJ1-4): DAMVIQNPRYQVTQFGKPVTLSCSQTLNHNVMYWYQQKSSQAPKLLFHYYDKDFNNEADTPDNFQSRRPNTSFCFLDIRSPGLGDTAMYLCATSNRDRKNEKLFFGSGTQLSVL.

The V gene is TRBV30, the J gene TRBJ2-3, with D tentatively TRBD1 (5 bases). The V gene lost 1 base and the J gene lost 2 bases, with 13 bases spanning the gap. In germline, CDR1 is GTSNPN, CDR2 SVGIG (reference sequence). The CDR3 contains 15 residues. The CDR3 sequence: CAWSAGRVVTDTQYF. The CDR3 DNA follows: TGTGCCTGGAGTGCAGGCAGGGTTGTCACAGATACGCAGTATTTT. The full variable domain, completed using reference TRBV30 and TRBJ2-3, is SQTIHQWPATLVQPVGSPLSLECTVEGTSNPNLYWYRQAAGRGLQLLFYSVGIGQISSEVPQNLSASRPQDRQFILSSKKLLLSDSGFYLCAWSAGRVVTDTQYFGPGTRLTVL.

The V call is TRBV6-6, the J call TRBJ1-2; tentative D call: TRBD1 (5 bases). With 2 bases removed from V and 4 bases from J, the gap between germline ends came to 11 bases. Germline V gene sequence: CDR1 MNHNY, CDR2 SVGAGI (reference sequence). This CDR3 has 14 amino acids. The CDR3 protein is CASSYGASGYGYTF. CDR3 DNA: TGTGCCAGCAGTTACGGGGCCTCTGGCTATGGCTACACCTTC.

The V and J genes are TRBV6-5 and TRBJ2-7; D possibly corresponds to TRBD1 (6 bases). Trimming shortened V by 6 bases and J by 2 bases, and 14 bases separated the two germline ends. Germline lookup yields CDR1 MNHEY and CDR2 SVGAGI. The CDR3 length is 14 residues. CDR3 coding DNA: TGTGCCAGCAGCACAGGGAGTGGGGCCTACGAGCAGTACTTC. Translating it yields CASSTGSGAYEQYF.

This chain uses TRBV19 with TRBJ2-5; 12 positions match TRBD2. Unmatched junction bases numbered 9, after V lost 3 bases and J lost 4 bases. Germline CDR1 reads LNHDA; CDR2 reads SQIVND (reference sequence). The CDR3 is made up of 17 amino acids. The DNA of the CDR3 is TGTGCCAGTAGTATGCGAAGAGGACTAGCGGGAAGAGAGACCCAGTACTTC. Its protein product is CASSMRRGLAGRETQYF.

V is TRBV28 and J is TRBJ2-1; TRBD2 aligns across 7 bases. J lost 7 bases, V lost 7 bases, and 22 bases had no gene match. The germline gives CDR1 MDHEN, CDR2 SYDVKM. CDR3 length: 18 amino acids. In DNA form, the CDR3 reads TGTGCCAGCAATGTCCCCCAGGGACGAGGGAGGGCTTCGAATGAGCAGTTCTTC. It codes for CASNVPQGRGRASNEQFF.

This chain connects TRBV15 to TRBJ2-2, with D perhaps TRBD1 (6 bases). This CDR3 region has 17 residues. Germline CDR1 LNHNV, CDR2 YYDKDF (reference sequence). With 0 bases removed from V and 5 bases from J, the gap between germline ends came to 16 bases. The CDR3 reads CATSRDVQGHRTGELFF. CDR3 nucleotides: TGTGCCACCAGCAGAGACGTTCAGGGGCATAGGACCGGGGAGCTGTTTTTT.

CDR3 nucleotides: TGTGCCAGCAGCCCAACGGGTTCGGTCGCGTACACCATATATTTT. This encodes CASSPTGSVAYTIYF. The rearrangement links TRBV7-2 to TRBJ1-3; D unresolved. The CDR3 is 15 amino acids. Per germline, CDR1 SGHTA and CDR2 FQGNSA. The V and J ends lost 5 bases and 8 bases respectively, with 19 bases between them.

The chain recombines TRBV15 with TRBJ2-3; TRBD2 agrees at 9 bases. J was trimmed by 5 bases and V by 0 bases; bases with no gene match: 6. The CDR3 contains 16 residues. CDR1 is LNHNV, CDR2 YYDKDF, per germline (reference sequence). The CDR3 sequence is CATSRDPSGNIDTQYF. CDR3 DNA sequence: TGTGCCACCAGCAGAGATCCTAGCGGGAATATAGATACGCAGTATTTT.

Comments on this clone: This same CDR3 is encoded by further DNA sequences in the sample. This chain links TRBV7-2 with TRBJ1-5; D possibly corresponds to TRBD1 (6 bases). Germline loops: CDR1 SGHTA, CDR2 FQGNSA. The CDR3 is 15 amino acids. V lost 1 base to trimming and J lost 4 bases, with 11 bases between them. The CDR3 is CASSLVGGGNQPQHF. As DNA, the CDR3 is TGTGCCAGCAGCTTAGTAGGGGGTGGGAATCAGCCCCAGCATTTT. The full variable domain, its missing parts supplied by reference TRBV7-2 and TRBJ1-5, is GAGVSQSPSNKVTEKGKDVELRCDPISGHTALYWYRQSLGQGLEFLIYFQGNSAPDKSGLPSDRFSAERTGGSVSTLTIQRTQQEDSAVYLCASSLVGGGNQPQHFGDGTRLSIL.

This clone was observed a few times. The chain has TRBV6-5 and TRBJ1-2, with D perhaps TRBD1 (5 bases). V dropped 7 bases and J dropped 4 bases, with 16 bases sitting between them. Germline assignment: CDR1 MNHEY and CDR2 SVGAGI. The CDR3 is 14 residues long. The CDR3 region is CASTPEGRAYGYTF. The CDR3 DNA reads TGTGCCAGCACCCCCGAGGGCAGGGCCTATGGCTACACCTTC.

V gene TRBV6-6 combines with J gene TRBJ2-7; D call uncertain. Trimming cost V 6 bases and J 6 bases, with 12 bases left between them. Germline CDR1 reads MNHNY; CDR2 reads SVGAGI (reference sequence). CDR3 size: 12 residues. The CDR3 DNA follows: TGTGCCAGCAGCCGCGTGGGAAGCGAGCAGTACTTC. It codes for CASSRVGSEQYF.

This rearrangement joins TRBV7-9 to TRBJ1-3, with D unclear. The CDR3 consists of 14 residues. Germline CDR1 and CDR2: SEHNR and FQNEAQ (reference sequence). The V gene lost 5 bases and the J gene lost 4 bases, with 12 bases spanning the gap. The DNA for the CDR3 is TGTGCCAGCAGCCGATGGACTGACGGAAACACCATATATTTT. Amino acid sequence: CASSRWTDGNTIYF.

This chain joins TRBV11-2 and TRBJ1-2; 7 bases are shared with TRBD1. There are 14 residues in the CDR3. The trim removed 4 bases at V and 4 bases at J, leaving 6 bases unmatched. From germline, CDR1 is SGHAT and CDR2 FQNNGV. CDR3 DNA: TGTGCCAGCAGCTCCCGGACAGGTCTCTATGGCTACACCTTC. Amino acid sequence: CASSSRTGLYGYTF. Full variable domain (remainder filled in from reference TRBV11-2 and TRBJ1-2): EAGVAQSPRYKIIEKRQSVAFWCNPISGHATLYWYQQILGQGPKLLIQFQNNGVVDDSQLPKDRFSAERLKGVDSTLKIQPAKLEDSAVYLCASSSRTGLYGYTFGSGTRLTVV.

DNA of the CDR3: TGCGCCAGCAGCTTACAGGGCGTGGCGAACATTCAGTACTTC. It is translated as CASSLQGVANIQYF. The chain has TRBV5-1 and TRBJ2-4; a weak D match, TRBD1 (6 bases). This CDR3 spans 14 amino acids. The V end lost 2 bases, the J end lost 7 bases, and 13 bases lay between the germline ends. Germline V CDR1 and CDR2: SGHRS, YFSETQ.

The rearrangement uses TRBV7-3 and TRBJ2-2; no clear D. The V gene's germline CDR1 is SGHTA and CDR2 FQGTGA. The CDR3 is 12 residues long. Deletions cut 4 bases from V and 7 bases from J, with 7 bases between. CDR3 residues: CASSSTLGELFF. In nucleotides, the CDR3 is TGTGCCAGCAGCTCTACCCTCGGGGAGCTGTTTTTT.

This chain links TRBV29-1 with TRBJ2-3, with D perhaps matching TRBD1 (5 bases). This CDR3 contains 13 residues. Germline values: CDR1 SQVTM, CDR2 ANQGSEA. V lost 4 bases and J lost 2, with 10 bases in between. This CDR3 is CSVVGQNTDTQYF. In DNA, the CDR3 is TGCAGCGTTGTGGGGCAGAACACAGATACGCAGTATTTT.